These 21 T cell receptor beta chains were all obtained from the same sample, sequenced in a study of T cell responses to AZD1222 COVID-19 vaccine. The method was immunoSEQ multiplex PCR; TCRdb's version includes in-frame clones alone and lacks a portion of them. Here the sample spans around 78,000 clones, about 90% being singletons. This specimen consisted of peripheral blood, obtained on day 0 of MenACWY control vaccination. The source is an adult in good health.

The chain joins TRBV7-2 to TRBJ2-1; D gene ambiguous. The CDR3 is made up of 16 amino acids. The germline gives CDR1 SGHTA, CDR2 FQGNSA. V shed 1 base and J shed 0 bases, with 10 bases lying between them. CDR3 in amino acids: CASSLDFYSSYNEQFF. The CDR3 DNA reads TGTGCCAGCAGCTTAGACTTTTATAGCTCCTACAATGAGCAGTTCTTC.

The chain is built from TRBV18 and TRBJ1-6; possibly TRBD1 for D (5 bases). Germline V CDR1 and CDR2: KGHSH, LQKENI. V was pared by 0 bases and J by 10 bases, with 10 bases between. This CDR3 comprises 14 residues. Here the CDR3 DNA reads TGTGCCAGCTCACCACCGCCAAGGGACTCACCCCTCCACTTT. It translates to CASSPPPRDSPLHF.

The CDR3 region is CASSLQGLAASTEQYF. In nucleotides, the CDR3 is TGTGCCAGCAGCCTCCAGGGACTAGCGGCCTCCACCGAGCAGTACTTC. This chain connects TRBV7-2 to TRBJ2-7; the match to TRBD2 covers 11 bases. CDR1 is SGHTA, CDR2 FQGNSA, per germline. CDR3 length: 16 amino acids. J lost 6 bases, V lost 5 bases, and 12 bases had no gene match.

This chain joins TRBV12-3 or TRBV12-4 and TRBJ2-3; D is uncertain. There are 11 residues in the CDR3. V was pared by 7 bases and J by 2 bases, with 4 bases between. CDR3 in amino acids: CASMNTDTQYF. The CDR3, as DNA: TGTGCCAGCATGAACACAGATACGCAGTATTTT.

The chain carries TRBV28 and TRBJ1-2; TRBD1 aligns across 7 bases. The CDR3 spans 14 residues. Germline lookup yields CDR1 MDHEN and CDR2 SYDVKM. V shed 5 bases and J 8 bases; nucleotides not matched to a gene: 11. As DNA, the CDR3 is TGTGCCAGCAGTCCCCCGGGGGACAGTATGGGCTACACCTTC. Amino acid sequence: CASSPPGDSMGYTF.

This chain connects TRBV30 to TRBJ2-1; tentatively, D is TRBD2 (6 bases). The germline gives CDR1 GTSNPN, CDR2 SVGIG (reference sequence). The CDR3 contains 11 residues. The germline V and J ends were trimmed by 8 bases and 8 bases, with 13 bases remaining between them. DNA for the CDR3: TGTGCCGGCTCAGGGAGGCATGAGCAGTTCTTC. As protein: CAGSGRHEQFF.

The gene calls are TRBV7-8 and TRBJ1-1; D gene unclear. The CDR3 runs 15 residues. With 1 base removed from V and 0 bases from J, the gap between germline ends came to 9 bases. Germline V gene sequence: CDR1 SGHVS, CDR2 FQNEAQ. This chain's CDR3 is CASSLVGLLNTEAFF. The CDR3 bases are TGTGCCAGCAGCTTAGTTGGACTTCTGAACACTGAAGCTTTCTTT.

The genes are TRBV2 and TRBJ1-4; D is undetermined. Trimming left V 3 bases short and J 1 base short, with 6 bases between. The germline V gene encodes CDR1 SNHLY and CDR2 FYNNEI. This CDR3 region has 14 residues. The chain's CDR3 is CASSDAVTNEKLFF. For the CDR3, the DNA is TGTGCCAGCAGTGACGCGGTAACTAATGAAAAACTGTTTTTT.

The V gene is TRBV27, the J gene TRBJ2-2; a possible D gene is TRBD2 (6 bases). Germline loops: CDR1 MNHEY, CDR2 SMNVEV (reference sequence). The CDR3 sequence is 13 residues long. The V end was cut by 6 bases, the J end by 7 bases, with 12 bases between. The CDR3 is CASRQGGVGELFF. The CDR3 DNA sequence: TGTGCCAGCAGACAAGGCGGGGTCGGGGAGCTGTTTTTT.

The V and J genes are TRBV3-1 (or the pseudogene TRBV3-2) and TRBJ2-4; D gene uncertain. The CDR3 is made up of 12 amino acids. V lost 0 bases and J 8 bases, leaving 5 bases between the germline ends. The germline V gene encodes CDR1 LGHDT and CDR2 YNNKEL (reference sequence). CDR3 sequence: CASSQEQYIQYF. DNA for the CDR3: TGTGCCAGCAGCCAAGAGCAATACATTCAGTACTTC.

The V gene is TRBV2, the J gene TRBJ1-2; D possibly corresponds to TRBD1 (5 bases). CDR1 SNHLY and CDR2 FYNNEI come from the germline V gene. The CDR3 runs 12 residues. Trimming cost V 8 bases and J 3 bases, with 10 bases left between them. The CDR3 DNA follows: TGTGCCAGCGGGGGAGAGCACTATGGCTACACCTTC. Protein: CASGGEHYGYTF.

This clone was seen only a few times. The chain has TRBV10-2 and TRBJ2-1; 7 nucleotides match TRBD1. The CDR3 totals 13 residues. Germline-derived CDR1 and CDR2 are WSHSY and SAAADI. V shed 8 bases, J shed 4 bases, and the junction held 5 bases outside the gene matches. CDR3 in DNA: TGCGCCAGCGGGACAGAGATGTACAATGAGCAGTTCTTC. Translation gives CASGTEMYNEQFF.

V gene TRBV7-6 combines with J gene TRBJ2-3; 8 bases are shared with TRBD2. Germline CDR1 SGHVS, CDR2 FNYEAQ. The V segment lost 5 bases and the J segment 6 bases; nucleotides outside the gene matches: 13. The CDR3 totals 16 residues. CDR3 coding DNA: TGTGCCAGCAGCGAGGGAATAGCGGGGCAAGTTGATACGCAGTATTTT. This encodes CASSEGIAGQVDTQYF.

The rearrangement links TRBV6-5 to TRBJ2-1; a possible D gene is TRBD1 (6 bases). This CDR3 region has 15 residues. The germline gives CDR1 MNHEY, CDR2 SVGAGI. V lost 2 bases, J lost 2 bases, and 10 bases lay in between. The CDR3 loop is CASSYQGLTYNEQFF. Written as DNA, the CDR3 is TGTGCCAGCAGTTACCAGGGGCTTACCTACAATGAGCAGTTCTTC.

The chain carries TRBV9 and TRBJ1-2, with D possibly TRBD1 on 6 matching bases. Germline loops: CDR1 SGDLS, CDR2 YYNGEE. Trimming left V 0 bases short and J 3 bases short, with 12 bases between. The CDR3 spans 15 residues. DNA for the CDR3: TGTGCCAGCAGCGTAGGGATCGGGGGCGACTATGGCTACACCTTC. Amino acids: CASSVGIGGDYGYTF.

CDR3 nucleotides: TGTGCCAGCAGCGCCTCGACAGGTACTTACACTGAAGCTTTCTTT. As protein: CASSASTGTYTEAFF. The chain links TRBV7-2 to TRBJ1-1; D is possibly TRBD1 (6 bases). V was shortened by 5 bases and J by 3 bases, with 16 bases between the two germline ends. This CDR3 spans 15 amino acids. Germline V gene data show CDR1 as SGHTA and CDR2 as FQGNSA.

This clone occurred a few times. The chain couples TRBV7-9 to TRBJ2-3; TRBD2 agrees at 13 bases. The V gene's germline CDR1 is SEHNR and CDR2 FQNEAQ (reference sequence). The CDR3 extends over 19 amino acids. V trimming: 5 bases; J trimming: 6 bases; junction bases outside the gene matches: 17. The CDR3 sequence is CASSPRTSGRWPPTDTQYF. The CDR3 DNA is TGTGCCAGCAGCCCACGGACTAGCGGGAGATGGCCCCCCACCGATACGCAGTATTTT.

The CDR3 is CSASEGETQYF. The CDR3 nucleotides are TGCAGTGCTTCAGAGGGAGAGACCCAGTACTTC. The chain employs TRBV20-1 and TRBJ2-5, with D perhaps TRBD2 (5 bases). CDR3 length: 11 residues. Germline assignment: CDR1 DFQATT and CDR2 SNEGSKA (reference sequence). Trimming cost V 5 bases and J 4 bases, with 8 bases left between them.

The chain uses TRBV3-1 (or the pseudogene TRBV3-2) and TRBJ1-1, with a possible D match to TRBD1 (5 bases). Trimming stripped 3 bases from V and 7 bases from J, with 12 bases between. The CDR3 has 13 amino acids. CDR1 is LGHDT, CDR2 YNNKEL, per germline (reference sequence). The chain's CDR3 is CASSHNTGGEAFF. The CDR3 DNA sequence: TGTGCCAGCAGCCACAATACAGGAGGTGAAGCTTTCTTT.

This chain uses TRBV9 with TRBJ2-7, with D hard to call. V dropped 0 bases and J dropped 2 bases, with 9 bases sitting between them. Per germline, CDR1 SGDLS and CDR2 YYNGEE. This CDR3 spans 14 amino acids. In DNA, the CDR3 is TGTGCCAGCAGCGTAGATAACAGCGCCTACGAGCAGTACTTC. This gives the protein CASSVDNSAYEQYF.

This chain joins TRBV29-1 and TRBJ1-3, with TRBD1 as a possible D gene (6 bases). V shed 6 bases and J shed 3 bases, with 12 bases lying between them. The germline CDR1 and CDR2 sequences are SQVTM and ANQGSEA. This CDR3 contains 13 residues. The chain's CDR3 is CSVDDRHGNTIYF. DNA of the CDR3: TGCAGCGTGGATGACAGGCATGGAAACACCATATATTTT.